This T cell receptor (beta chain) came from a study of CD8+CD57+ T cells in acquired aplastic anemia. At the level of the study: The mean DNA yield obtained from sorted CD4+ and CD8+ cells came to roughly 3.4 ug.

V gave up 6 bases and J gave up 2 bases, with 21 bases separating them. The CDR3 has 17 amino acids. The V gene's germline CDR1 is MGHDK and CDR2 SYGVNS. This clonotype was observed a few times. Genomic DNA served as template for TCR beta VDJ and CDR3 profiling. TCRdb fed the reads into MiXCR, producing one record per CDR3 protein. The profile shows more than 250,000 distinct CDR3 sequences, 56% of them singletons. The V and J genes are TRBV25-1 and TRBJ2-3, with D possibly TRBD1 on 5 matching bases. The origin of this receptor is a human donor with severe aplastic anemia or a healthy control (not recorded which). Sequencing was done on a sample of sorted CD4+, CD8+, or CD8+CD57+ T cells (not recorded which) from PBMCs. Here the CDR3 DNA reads TGTGCCAGCAGAGCCGCTCCCGGAGTAGGACACACAGATACGCAGTATTTT. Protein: CASRAAPGVGHTDTQYF.